The 4 T cell receptor beta chains below were found in one sample sequenced in a study of blood T cell repertoires in COVID-19 (dated by TCRdb to 2019 to 2021). The receptor library was made with the immunoSEQ multiplex PCR assay. Sourced from immuneACCESS, this table was stored by TCRdb with only in-frame sequences that have V and J called. A share of the clones is absent; for the studies checked, an unresolved V gene accounts for under half, and the remainder has no known explanation. This sample gives about 330,000 clones in total; approximately 90% of them show up just once. The ten largest clones represent about 3.9% of the sample. Source material: peripheral blood. Receptors were obtained from a woman aged 50 to 65 with active or convalescent COVID-19.

Only one count was recorded for this clone. V is TRBV5-1 and J is TRBJ2-7, with 7 bases lining up with TRBD2. Germline V gene sequence: CDR1 SGHRS, CDR2 YFSETQ. With V trimmed by 4 bases and J by 5 bases, 9 bases remained unmatched. The CDR3 has 14 amino acids. The CDR3: CASSPRGMGDEQYF. The CDR3 nucleotides are TGCGCCAGCAGCCCGCGGGGGATGGGAGACGAGCAGTACTTC.

The chain carries TRBV27 and TRBJ2-7, with 7 bases that match TRBD1. Germline V lookup: CDR1 MNHEY, CDR2 SMNVEV (reference sequence). This CDR3 region has 14 residues. V dropped 4 bases and J dropped 3; count of bases not matched to a gene: 6. The CDR3 DNA reads as TGTGCCAGCAGTTCAACCTGGACAGGCTACGAGCAGTACTTC. This sequence encodes CASSSTWTGYEQYF.

This clone was counted a few times. V gene TRBV5-6 combines with J gene TRBJ1-2; 9 bases align to TRBD1. CDR3 length: 14 amino acids. V lost 2 bases, J lost 8 bases, and 7 bases stayed unmatched. Germline V gene sequence: CDR1 SGHDT, CDR2 YYEEEE. CDR3 residues: CASSFFLGQGGYTF. The CDR3 DNA follows: TGTGCCAGCAGCTTTTTCTTAGGACAGGGGGGCTACACCTTC. Complete variable domain (other parts from reference TRBV5-6 and TRBJ1-2): DAGVTQSPTHLIKTRGQQVTLRCSPKSGHDTVSWYQQALGQGPQFIFQYYEEEERQRGNFPDRFSGHQFPNYSSELNVNALLLGDSALYLCASSFFLGQGGYTFGSGTRLTVV.

The chain employs TRBV28 and TRBJ1-2; D uncertain. The germline V gene has CDR1 MDHEN and CDR2 SYDVKM. The V end was cut by 11 bases, the J end by 1 base, with 8 bases between. This CDR3 is built from 11 residues. CDR3 loop: CAGEGNYGYTF. The CDR3 region has the DNA TGTGCCGGAGAGGGTAACTATGGCTACACCTTC.